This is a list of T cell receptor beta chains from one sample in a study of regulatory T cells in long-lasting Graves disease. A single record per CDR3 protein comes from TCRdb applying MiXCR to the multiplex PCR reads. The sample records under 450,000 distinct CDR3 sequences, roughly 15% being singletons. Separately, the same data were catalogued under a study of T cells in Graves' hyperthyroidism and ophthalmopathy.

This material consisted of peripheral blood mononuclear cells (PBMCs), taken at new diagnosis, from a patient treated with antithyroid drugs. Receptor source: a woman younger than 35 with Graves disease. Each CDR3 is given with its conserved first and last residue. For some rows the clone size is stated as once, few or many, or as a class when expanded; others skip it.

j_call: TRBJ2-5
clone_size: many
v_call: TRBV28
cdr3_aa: CASSKAETQYF

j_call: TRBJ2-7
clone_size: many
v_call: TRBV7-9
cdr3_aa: CASRKMGQPSYEQYF

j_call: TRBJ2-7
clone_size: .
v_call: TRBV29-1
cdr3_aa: CSVGQGAGEQYF

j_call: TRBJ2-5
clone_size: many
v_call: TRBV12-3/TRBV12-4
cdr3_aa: CASKPDQETQYF

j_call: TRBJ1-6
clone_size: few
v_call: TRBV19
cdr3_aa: CASSMDRDRNSPLHF

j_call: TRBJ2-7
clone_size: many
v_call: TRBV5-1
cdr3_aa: CASSLGGTNSYEQYF

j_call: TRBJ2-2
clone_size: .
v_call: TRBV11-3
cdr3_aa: CASSLHTSTNTGELFF

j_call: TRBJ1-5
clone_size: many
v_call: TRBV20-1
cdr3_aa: CSASTGLNQPQHF

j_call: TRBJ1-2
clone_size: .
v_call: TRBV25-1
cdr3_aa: CASSDRRDGYTF

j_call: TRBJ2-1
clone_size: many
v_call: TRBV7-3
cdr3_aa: CASSLLGQGENEQFF

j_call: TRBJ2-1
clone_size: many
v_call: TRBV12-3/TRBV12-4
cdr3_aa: CASSLAVLFNEQFF

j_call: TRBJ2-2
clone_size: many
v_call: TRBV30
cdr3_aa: CAWMNSYNTGELFF

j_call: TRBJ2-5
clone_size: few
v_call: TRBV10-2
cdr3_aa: CASRIAEETQYF

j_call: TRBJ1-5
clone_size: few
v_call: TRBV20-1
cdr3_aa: CSARAVQPQHF

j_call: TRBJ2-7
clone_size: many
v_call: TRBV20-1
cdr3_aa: CSARQGPADEQYF

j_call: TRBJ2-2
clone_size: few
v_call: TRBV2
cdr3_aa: CASSLIAQASGELFF

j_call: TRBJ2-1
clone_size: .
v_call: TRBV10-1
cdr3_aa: CASRPGRSSSYNEQFF

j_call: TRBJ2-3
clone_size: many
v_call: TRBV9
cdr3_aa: CASSVLGNTDTQYF

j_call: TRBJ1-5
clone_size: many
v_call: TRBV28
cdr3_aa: CASSFYGFNQPQHF

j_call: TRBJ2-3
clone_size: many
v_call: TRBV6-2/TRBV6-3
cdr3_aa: CASSYYRTTSTDTQYF

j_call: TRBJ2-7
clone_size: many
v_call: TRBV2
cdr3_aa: CASSEGGRGYEQYF

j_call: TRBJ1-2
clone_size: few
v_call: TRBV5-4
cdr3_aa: CASSLGLGANGYTF

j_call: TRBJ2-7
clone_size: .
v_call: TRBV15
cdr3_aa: CATSRQSVVAEYEQYF

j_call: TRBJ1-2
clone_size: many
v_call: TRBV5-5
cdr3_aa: CASSPRVSDMGYTF

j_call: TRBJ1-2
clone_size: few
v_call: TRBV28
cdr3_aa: CATILGGINYGYTF

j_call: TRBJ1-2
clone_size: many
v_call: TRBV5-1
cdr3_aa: CASSFDPGQSYGYTF

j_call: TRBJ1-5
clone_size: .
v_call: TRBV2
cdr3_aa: CAGSWGQGHQPQHF

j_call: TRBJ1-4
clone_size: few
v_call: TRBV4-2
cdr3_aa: CASSQGPGGEKLFF

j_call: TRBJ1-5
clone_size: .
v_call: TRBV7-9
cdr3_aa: CASSYGTGDYQPQHF

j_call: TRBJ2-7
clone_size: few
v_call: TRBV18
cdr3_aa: CASSPPTYEQYF

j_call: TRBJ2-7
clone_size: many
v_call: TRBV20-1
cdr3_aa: CSARDRMRTGGTYEQYF

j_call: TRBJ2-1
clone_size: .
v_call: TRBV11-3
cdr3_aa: CASSLSPYANEQFF

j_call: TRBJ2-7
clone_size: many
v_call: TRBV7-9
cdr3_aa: CASSRGSGQGANEQYF

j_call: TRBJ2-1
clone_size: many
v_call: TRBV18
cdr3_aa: CASSRTSGTNEQFF

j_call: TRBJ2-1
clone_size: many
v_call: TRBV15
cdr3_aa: CATSSDRGPYNEQFF

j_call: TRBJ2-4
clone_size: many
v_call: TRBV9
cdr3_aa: CASSVDGSPRAKYF

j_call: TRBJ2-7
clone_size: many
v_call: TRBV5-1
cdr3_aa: CASSFFAGAGEQYF

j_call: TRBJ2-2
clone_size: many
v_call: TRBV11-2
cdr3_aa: CASSPGTGSKYTTGELFF

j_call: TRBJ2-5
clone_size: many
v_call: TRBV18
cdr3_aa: CASSPYLQVETQYF

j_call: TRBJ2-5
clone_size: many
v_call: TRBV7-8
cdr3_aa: CASSLAVVWDREETQYF

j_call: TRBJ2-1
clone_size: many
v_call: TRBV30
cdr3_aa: CAWSDSKGQFF

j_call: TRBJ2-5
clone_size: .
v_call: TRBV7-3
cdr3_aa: CASSLVVAETQYF

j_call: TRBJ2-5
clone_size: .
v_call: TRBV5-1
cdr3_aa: CASSLGMWRQETQYF

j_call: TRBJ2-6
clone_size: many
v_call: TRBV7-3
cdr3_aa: CASSSGPMLSGANVLTF

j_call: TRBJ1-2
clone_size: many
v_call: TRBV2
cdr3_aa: CASSELSPRGRSYGYTF

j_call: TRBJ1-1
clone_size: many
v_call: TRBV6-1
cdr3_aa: CASSPPGGTNTEAFF

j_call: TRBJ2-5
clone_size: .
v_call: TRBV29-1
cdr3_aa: CSIRRGGETQYF

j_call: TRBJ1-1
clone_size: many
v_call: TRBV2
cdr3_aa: CASSVPGNTEAFF

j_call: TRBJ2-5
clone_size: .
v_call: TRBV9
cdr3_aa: CASSAGRAQETQYF

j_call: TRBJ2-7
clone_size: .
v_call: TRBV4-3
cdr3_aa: CASSQIATPGDEQYF

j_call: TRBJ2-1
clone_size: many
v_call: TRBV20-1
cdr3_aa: CSARGEGGYNEQFF

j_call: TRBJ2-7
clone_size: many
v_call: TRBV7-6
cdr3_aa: CASSAGTHSYEQYF